These 6 T cell receptor beta chains were all obtained from the same sample, sequenced in a study of blood T cells in healthy people across ages (dated by TCRdb to about 2015). The protocol used for the library was 5' RACE. Reads for this sample came from an Illumina HiSeq 2500. A second PCR of roughly 6 to 11 cycles was run with a J-beta primer mix and a sample-barcoded 5' primer. TCRdb passed the public sequencing reads through fastp at Q25 and MiXCR, retaining productive beta sequences. Rows with one shared CDR3 protein collapse into an entry with the most common genes and DNA. Recorded for this sample are about 680,000 distinct CDR3 sequences; roughly 49% of them occurred a single time. In total, the top ten clones hold roughly 34% of the sample. Sequenced material: blood. The receptors stem from a woman between 55 and 75 years old in good health.

The CDR3: CASSGAGQDTFLYGYTF. The DNA for the CDR3 is TGTGCCAGCAGCGGGGCGGGACAGGATACTTTCCTCTATGGCTACACCTTC. The chain combines TRBV7-9 with TRBJ1-2; TRBD1 agrees at 8 bases. The CDR3 length is 17 residues. CDR1 and CDR2 from the germline V gene are SEHNR and FQNEAQ (reference sequence). V lost 5 bases to trimming and J lost 4 bases; unmatched junction nucleotides: 15.

The V and J genes are TRBV4-3 and TRBJ2-7, with a possible D match to TRBD1 (6 bases). The DNA matches TRBJ2-4 better at its end, which makes the J call doubtful. This CDR3 is built from 16 residues. From germline, CDR1 is LGHNA and CDR2 YSLEER. The CDR3, as DNA: TGCGCCAGCAGCCTTAATCCCCAGGGGATTCTTGACATTCAGTACTTC. Protein product: CASSLNPQGILDIQYF.

The rearrangement joins TRBV7-2 to TRBJ1-4; possibly TRBD1 for D (5 bases). Germline assignment: CDR1 SGHTA and CDR2 FQGNSA. The length of the CDR3 is 15 residues. The V and J ends lost 5 bases and 5 bases respectively, with 15 bases between them. CDR3 sequence: CASSPIGESNEKLFF. CDR3 in DNA: TGTGCCAGCAGCCCAATAGGGGAATCGAATGAAAAACTGTTTTTT.

The chain is built from TRBV7-2 and TRBJ1-1, with a weak D call TRBD1 (6 bases). Germline assignment: CDR1 SGHTA and CDR2 FQGNSA. V was clipped by 1 base and J by 1 base, with 19 bases between them. CDR3 length equals 18 residues. The CDR3 DNA reads as TGTGCCAGCAGCTTAGGTGGGGCAGCAGGGGCAAGGAACACTGAAGCTTTCTTT. It yields the protein CASSLGGAAGARNTEAFF.

CDR3 DNA: TGCAGTGCTCCAGGGGACTTAGGACAAGAGACCCAGTACTTC. It translates to CSAPGDLGQETQYF. V is TRBV20-1 and J is TRBJ2-5; D is tentatively TRBD1 or TRBD2 (6 bases each). The CDR3 sequence is 14 residues long. Germline values: CDR1 DFQATT, CDR2 SNEGSKA (reference sequence). V was pared by 5 bases and J by 2 bases, with 15 bases between.

V usage is TRBV30 and J usage is TRBJ2-3; possible D gene TRBD2, 6 bases. Germline CDR1 is GTSNPN and CDR2 is SVGIG (reference sequence). This CDR3 contains 12 residues. Trimming took 4 bases from V and 1 from J, leaving 6 bases between them. CDR3 region: CAWTSGTDTQYF. In nucleotides, the CDR3 is TGTGCCTGGACTAGCGGCACAGATACGCAGTATTTT. Supplemented by reference TRBV30 and TRBJ2-3, the full variable domain reads SQTIHQWPATLVQPVGSPLSLECTVEGTSNPNLYWYRQAAGRGLQLLFYSVGIGQISSEVPQNLSASRPQDRQFILSSKKLLLSDSGFYLCAWTSGTDTQYFGPGTRLTVL.